Below, 31 T cell receptor beta chains from the same sample are listed, as sequenced in a study of T-cell memory formation after mild COVID-19. MiXCR was run by TCRdb on the 5' RACE reads, yielding one entry per CDR3 protein. The sample has approximately 200,000 distinct CDR3 sequences, 16% seen once. The sequenced sample consisted of PBMCs or a T cell subset sorted from them (not recorded which). Receptors originate from an adult woman who had mild COVID-19 (a few samples of this study predate the infection). Cell type and time point are not known.

V gene TRBV2 combines with J gene TRBJ1-2; D might be TRBD1 (5 bases). Germline CDR1 and CDR2: SNHLY and FYNNEI. V was shortened by 3 bases and J by 4 bases, with 6 bases between the two germline ends. CDR3 length equals 12 residues. The CDR3 bases are TGTGCCAGCAGTGAGGGGACCTATGGCTACACCTTC. This sequence encodes CASSEGTYGYTF.

The chain employs TRBV7-2 and TRBJ2-7; D is unclear. The CDR3 runs 14 residues. V lost 3 bases to trimming and J lost 3 bases, with 12 bases between them. Germline assignment: CDR1 SGHTA and CDR2 FQGNSA. The CDR3 spells CASSFEGLVYEQYF. In DNA form, the CDR3 reads TGTGCCAGCAGCTTTGAAGGGTTAGTCTACGAGCAGTACTTC. The whole variable domain, remainder taken from reference TRBV7-2 and TRBJ2-7, is GAGVSQSPSNKVTEKGKDVELRCDPISGHTALYWYRQSLGQGLEFLIYFQGNSAPDKSGLPSDRFSAERTGGSVSTLTIQRTQQEDSAVYLCASSFEGLVYEQYFGPGTRLTVT.

The chain's CDR3 is CASSYSGQNTGELFF. Written as DNA, the CDR3 is TGTGCCAGCAGTTATTCGGGGCAAAACACCGGGGAGCTGTTTTTT. The rearrangement links TRBV6-6 to TRBJ2-2, with D perhaps given as TRBD1 or TRBD2 (5 bases each). CDR1 is MNHNY, CDR2 SVGAGI, per germline (reference sequence). With 3 bases removed from V and 2 bases from J, the gap between germline ends came to 10 bases. The CDR3 totals 15 residues.

V usage is TRBV25-1 and J usage is TRBJ1-5; unclear D gene. Germline CDR1 and CDR2: MGHDK and SYGVNS. V was pared by 3 bases and J by 0 bases, with 9 bases between. The CDR3 extends over 15 amino acids. CDR3 region: CASSEAGYSNQPQHF. CDR3 DNA: TGTGCCAGCAGTGAGGCGGGGTATAGCAATCAGCCCCAGCATTTT.

The V call is TRBV5-4, the J call TRBJ2-7; 8 bases line up with TRBD1. This CDR3 contains 13 residues. Germline CDR1 SGHNT, CDR2 YYREEE (reference sequence). V was pared by 2 bases and J by 10 bases, with 8 bases of the junction left unmatched. CDR3 loop: CASSFDRGGQQYF. CDR3 sequence (DNA): TGTGCCAGCAGCTTCGACAGGGGCGGGCAACAGTACTTC.

This clonotype was found many times. The chain combines TRBV7-2 with TRBJ2-7, with 9 nucleotides matching TRBD2. Germline V lookup: CDR1 SGHTA, CDR2 FQGNSA. V trimming: 2 bases; J trimming: 0 bases; junction bases outside the gene matches: 2. The CDR3 consists of 15 residues. In DNA form, the CDR3 reads TGTGCCAGCAGCTTAAGCGGGGGGACCTCCTACGAGCAGTACTTC. Its protein is CASSLSGGTSYEQYF.

The sample holds many counts of this clonotype. V gene TRBV12-3 or TRBV12-4 combines with J gene TRBJ2-1; 10 bases are a match to TRBD2. V shed 4 bases, J shed 5 bases, and the junction held 8 bases outside the gene matches. The CDR3 covers 16 residues. CDR3 protein: CASSSSSGGKNNEQFF. The CDR3 nucleotides read TGTGCCAGCAGTTCCTCTAGCGGGGGTAAGAACAATGAGCAGTTCTTC.

In this sample, this clonotype turned up a few times. The chain employs TRBV6-2 or TRBV6-3 and TRBJ2-1; 14 bases are a match to TRBD2. The V gene end was trimmed by 1 base and the J gene end by 8 bases; junction bases not matched to a gene: 7. CDR1 and CDR2 (germline): MNHEY, SVGEGT. The CDR3 extends over 17 amino acids. The CDR3 spells CASSYFGTSGSYDEQFF. CDR3 coding DNA: TGTGCCAGCAGTTACTTCGGGACTAGCGGGAGTTATGATGAGCAGTTCTTC.

This clonotype was counted ten times or more. The chain employs TRBV7-2 and TRBJ2-5; D is uncertain. Germline CDR1 is SGHTA and CDR2 is FQGNSA. The CDR3 spans 13 residues. V was pared by 6 bases and J by 3 bases, with 11 bases between. In DNA, the CDR3 is TGTGCCAGCAGTTCAAGGGTAGAAGAGACCCAGTACTTC. Amino acid sequence: CASSSRVEETQYF.

This clonotype was counted at least ten times. The gene calls are TRBV7-6 and TRBJ2-3, with TRBD1 matching 10 bases. After removal of 4 bases from V and 6 bases from J, the junction contained 4 bases not matched to a gene. Germline assignment: CDR1 SGHVS and CDR2 FNYEAQ. This CDR3 contains 14 residues. The chain's CDR3 is CASSSTGGQDTQYF. The CDR3 nucleotides are TGTGCCAGCAGCTCGACAGGGGGCCAGGATACGCAGTATTTT.

The CDR3 loop is CASRSPYGYTF. The DNA for the CDR3 is TGTGCCAGCAGGTCACCCTATGGCTACACCTTC. This sequence joins TRBV12-3 or TRBV12-4 and TRBJ1-2; D remains ambiguous. CDR3 size: 11 residues. V was pared by 6 bases and J by 4 bases, with 6 bases between.

This clonotype was found a few times. V is TRBV7-3 and J is TRBJ2-1; 7 bases are shared with TRBD2. CDR1 and CDR2 from the germline V gene are SGHTA and FQGTGA. This CDR3 contains 15 residues. V lost 5 bases and J lost 3; bases outside the gene matches: 7. In DNA, the CDR3 is TGTGCCAGCAGCCCCGCCCCGGGGGGCTACAATGAGCAGTTCTTC. Protein product: CASSPAPGGYNEQFF. The entire variable domain, with the rest obtained from reference TRBV7-3 and TRBJ2-1, is as follows: GAGVSQTPSNKVTEKGKYVELRCDPISGHTALYWYRQSLGQGPEFLIYFQGTGAADDSGLPNDRFFAVRPEGSVSTLKIQRTERGDSAVYLCASSPAPGGYNEQFFGPGTRLTVL.

There are a few counts of this clonotype. This sequence joins TRBV7-3 and TRBJ2-5; D may match TRBD1 or TRBD2 (5 bases each). The CDR3 has 13 amino acids. The V gene's germline CDR1 is SGHTA and CDR2 FQGTGA. Between the trimmed V and J ends, which lost 5 bases and 5 bases, there was a span of 12 bases. This CDR3 reads CASSSRDRETQYF. The CDR3 DNA reads as TGTGCCAGCAGCAGCCGGGACCGGGAGACCCAGTACTTC.

This clonotype was counted between two and nine times. V is TRBV6-5 and J is TRBJ2-7, with 10 bases fitting TRBD1. CDR3 length equals 15 residues. V was pared by 5 bases and J by 1 base, with 5 bases of the junction left unmatched. CDR1 is MNHEY, CDR2 SVGAGI, per germline. The CDR3 region is CASSKDRGTSYEQYF. CDR3 bases: TGTGCCAGCAGTAAGGACAGGGGGACGTCCTACGAGCAGTACTTC.

V gene TRBV7-6 combines with J gene TRBJ2-7; D may be TRBD1 or TRBD2 (5 bases each). This CDR3 comprises 15 residues. V dropped 2 bases and J dropped 0 bases, with 11 bases sitting between them. Germline V lookup: CDR1 SGHVS, CDR2 FNYEAQ. CDR3 DNA sequence: TGTGCCAGCAGCTTACGGGACGGAAGCTCCTACGAGCAGTACTTC. This translates into CASSLRDGSSYEQYF.

This clonotype was seen repeatedly, ten times or more. V is TRBV5-1 and J is TRBJ2-2; no firm D call. V shed 0 bases and J shed 0 bases, with 21 bases lying between them. The germline V gene encodes CDR1 SGHRS and CDR2 YFSETQ. The CDR3 extends over 20 amino acids. In DNA, the CDR3 is TGCGCCAGCAGCTTGGTAGTCGGCGCCTCCACGGCCGCGAACACCGGGGAGCTGTTTTTT. It is translated as CASSLVVGASTAANTGELFF.

This clonotype was observed once. CDR3 bases: TGTGCCAGCAGCCAAGGTGGAGCGGACTATGGCTACACCTTC. It is translated as CASSQGGADYGYTF. The chain recombines TRBV4-2 with TRBJ1-2; D is uncertain. The length of the CDR3 is 14 residues. Looked up from germline, CDR1 is LGHNA and CDR2 is YNFKEQ. The germline V and J ends were trimmed by 1 base and 3 bases, with 9 bases remaining between them.

This clonotype was detected a few times. The V and J genes are TRBV4-2 and TRBJ2-1, with TRBD2 matching over 11 bases. Trimming at V came to 0 bases and at J to 3 bases, leaving 1 base not matched to a gene. CDR3 length: 16 residues. Germline assignment: CDR1 LGHNA and CDR2 YNFKEQ. The CDR3 sequence is CASSQELAGDYNEQFF. Written as DNA, the CDR3 is TGTGCCAGCAGCCAAGAACTAGCGGGGGACTACAATGAGCAGTTCTTC.

This clonotype was seen at least ten times. The chain recombines TRBV12-3 or TRBV12-4 with TRBJ2-1; D perhaps matches TRBD2 (6 bases). The length of the CDR3 is 14 residues. V gave up 0 bases and J gave up 7 bases, with 10 bases separating them. The CDR3 sequence: CASSLALGRNEQFF. The CDR3, as DNA: TGTGCCAGCAGTTTAGCGCTGGGGAGGAATGAGCAGTTCTTC.

This clonotype was detected only a few times. Here the CDR3 reads CASSEKAGGRREQYF. Written as DNA, the CDR3 is TGTGCCAGCAGCGAGAAAGCGGGAGGGCGGCGCGAGCAGTACTTC. The chain uses TRBV2 and TRBJ2-7; 10 nucleotides align to TRBD2. With V trimmed by 6 bases and J by 6 bases, 11 bases remained unmatched. The CDR3 runs to 15 residues. Germline V gene lookup returns CDR1 SNHLY and CDR2 FYNNEI.

In this sample, this clonotype turned up many times. The chain is built from TRBV30 and TRBJ2-5, with D unresolved. V was trimmed by 0 bases and J by 5 bases, leaving 7 bases between them. Germline CDR1 is GTSNPN and CDR2 is SVGIG (reference sequence). The CDR3 extends over 12 amino acids. DNA of the CDR3: TGTGCCTGGAGTGTAGCCTTGGAGACCCAGTACTTC. Translated: CAWSVALETQYF. Full variable domain (remainder filled in from reference TRBV30 and TRBJ2-5): SQTIHQWPATLVQPVGSPLSLECTVEGTSNPNLYWYRQAAGRGLQLLFYSVGIGQISSEVPQNLSASRPQDRQFILSSKKLLLSDSGFYLCAWSVALETQYFGPGTRLLVL.

The chain couples TRBV11-2 to TRBJ2-6; D unclear. Trimming took 5 bases from V and 7 from J, leaving 12 bases between them. Germline CDR1 SGHAT, CDR2 FQNNGV. This CDR3 region has 14 residues. The CDR3 reads CASSLLYGANVLTF. DNA of the CDR3: TGTGCCAGCAGCCTCTTATACGGAGCCAACGTCCTGACTTTC. The variable domain in full, with the rest retrieved from reference TRBV11-2 and TRBJ2-6, is EAGVAQSPRYKIIEKRQSVAFWCNPISGHATLYWYQQILGQGPKLLIQFQNNGVVDDSQLPKDRFSAERLKGVDSTLKIQPAKLEDSAVYLCASSLLYGANVLTFGAGSRLTVL.

The V gene is TRBV3-1, the J gene TRBJ2-3, with TRBD2 matching 11 bases. Germline V gene data show CDR1 as LGHDT and CDR2 as YNNKEL (reference sequence). This CDR3 spans 15 amino acids. The J segment lost 5 bases and the V segment lost 2 bases, leaving 3 bases of the junction unmatched. As DNA, the CDR3 is TGTGCCAGCAGCCAAACTAGCGGGAGTGGAGATACGCAGTATTTT. This codes for CASSQTSGSGDTQYF.

The chain has TRBV7-2 and TRBJ1-1, with a possible D match to TRBD1 (5 bases). Trimming removed 0 bases from V and 7 bases from J, with 15 bases in between. This CDR3 has 15 residues. The germline V gene encodes CDR1 SGHTA and CDR2 FQGNSA. The DNA for the CDR3 is TGTGCCAGCAGCTTAGCGGGGGGACCCGTTGATGAAGCTTTCTTT. It is translated as CASSLAGGPVDEAFF.

This clonotype turned up a few times. DNA for the CDR3: TGTGCCAGCAGCTCTGGCGCGGGCTCCTACGAGCAGTACTTC. It translates to CASSSGAGSYEQYF. The chain links TRBV7-8 to TRBJ2-7; D perhaps matches TRBD2 (5 bases). The CDR3 is 14 amino acids. CDR1 and CDR2 (germline): SGHVS, FQNEAQ. V was clipped by 4 bases and J by 0 bases, with 10 bases between them.

This chain links TRBV4-3 with TRBJ2-1, with 10 bases fitting TRBD2. The CDR3 extends over 17 amino acids. The trim removed 1 base at V and 0 bases at J, leaving 3 bases unmatched. Germline-derived CDR1 and CDR2 are LGHNA and YSLEER. CDR3 sequence reads: CASSQGASGGSYNEQFF. The CDR3 nucleotides are TGCGCCAGCAGCCAAGGTGCTAGCGGGGGCTCCTACAATGAGCAGTTCTTC.

This chain connects TRBV27 to TRBJ2-7; TRBD1 is a possible D gene (5 bases). This CDR3 has 14 residues. The V gene lost 5 bases and the J gene lost 0 bases, with 11 bases spanning the gap. Germline V gene lookup returns CDR1 MNHEY and CDR2 SMNVEV (reference sequence). CDR3 DNA sequence: TGTGCCAGCAGTCCCTTCAGGGTCTCCTACGAGCAGTACTTC. Translating gives CASSPFRVSYEQYF.

This clonotype was picked up a small number of times. The V gene is TRBV7-7, the J gene TRBJ2-5; 10 positions agree with TRBD2. Unmatched junction bases numbered 4, after V lost 1 base and J lost 2 bases. The V gene's germline CDR1 is SSHAT and CDR2 FNYEAQ (reference sequence). The CDR3 extends over 16 amino acids. The CDR3 reads CASSLGPSGGQETQYF. Here the CDR3 DNA reads TGTGCCAGCAGCTTAGGGCCTAGCGGGGGACAAGAGACCCAGTACTTC.

This chain connects TRBV20-1 to TRBJ1-2, with D possibly TRBD1 on 5 matching bases. Germline V gene data show CDR1 as DFQATT and CDR2 as SNEGSKA (reference sequence). Trimming stripped 5 bases from V and 3 bases from J, with 16 bases between. CDR3 size: 14 residues. CDR3 nucleotides: TGCAGTGCTCCTACCACGGGACCGTACTATGGCTACACCTTC. It codes for CSAPTTGPYYGYTF.

The chain employs TRBV27 and TRBJ1-2; D unclear. The CDR3 has 14 amino acids. Trimming pared 6 bases from V and 10 bases from J, leaving 21 bases between. From germline, CDR1 is MNHEY and CDR2 SMNVEV (reference sequence). The CDR3 loop reads CASSPIQARSDYTF. Written as DNA, the CDR3 is TGTGCCAGCAGCCCTATTCAGGCACGGTCAGACTACACCTTC.

The chain couples TRBV6-5 to TRBJ2-7, with TRBD1 identical over 9 bases. This CDR3 is built from 14 residues. Germline trimming cut 4 bases from V and 0 bases from J; bases unmatched to any gene: 1. CDR1 is MNHEY, CDR2 SVGAGI, per germline. In DNA form, the CDR3 reads TGTGCCAGCAGTTGGGACAGGGCCTCCTACGAGCAGTACTTC. This encodes CASSWDRASYEQYF.